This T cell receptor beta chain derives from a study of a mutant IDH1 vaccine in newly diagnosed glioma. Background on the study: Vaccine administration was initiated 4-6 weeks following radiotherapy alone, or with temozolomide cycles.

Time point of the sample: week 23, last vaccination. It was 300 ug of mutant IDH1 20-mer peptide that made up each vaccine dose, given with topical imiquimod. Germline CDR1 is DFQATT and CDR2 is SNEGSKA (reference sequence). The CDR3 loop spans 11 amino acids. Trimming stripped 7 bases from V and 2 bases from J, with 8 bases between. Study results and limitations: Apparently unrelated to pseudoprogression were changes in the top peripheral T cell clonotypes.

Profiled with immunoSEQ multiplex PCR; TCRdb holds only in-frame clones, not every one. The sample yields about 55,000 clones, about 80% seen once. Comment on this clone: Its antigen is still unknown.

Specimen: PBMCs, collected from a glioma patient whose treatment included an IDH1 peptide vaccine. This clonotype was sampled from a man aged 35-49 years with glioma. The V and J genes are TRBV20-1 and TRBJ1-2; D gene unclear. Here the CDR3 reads CSGRENYGYTF. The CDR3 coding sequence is TGCAGTGGTAGGGAGAACTATGGCTACACCTTC.